Listed below are T cell receptor beta chains from one sample, sequenced in a study of shared clonotypes between healthy human individuals. The data were produced by immunoSEQ multiplex PCR, yet TCRdb's version contains in-frame clones alone and is incomplete. The repertoire holds 2 million to 2.5 million clones, almost 96% seen once, with roughly 0.13% in the top ten. The material sequenced was naive CD4+ T cells sorted from blood. The receptors shown here come from a young man in good health. Each CDR3 is given with its conserved first and last residue. Each record gives: CDR3 DNA, CDR3 protein, J gene, D gene, V gene, clone size. D genes are given only for firm matches. A row's size may be missing; if present it is once, few, many or a size class.

TGTGCCAGCTCACCACCTGGGAGACAGGGCGAGACCCAGTACTTC	CASSPPGRQGETQYF	TRBJ2-5	TRBD1	TRBV18	NA
TGTGCCAGCGACCGGGGAAATCAGCCCCAGCATTTT	CASDRGNQPQHF	TRBJ1-5	NA	TRBV2	NA
TGTGCCAGCAGCTTAGTGCGGGGCAATCAGCCCCAGCATTTT	CASSLVRGNQPQHF	TRBJ1-5	NA	TRBV7-8	NA
TGTGCCAGCAGCGTAGCTGTAAGCCGGTCTGGGGCCAACGTCCTGACTTTC	CASSVAVSRSGANVLTF	TRBJ2-6	NA	TRBV9	NA
TGTGCCAGCAGGGGACAGGGGGGGAATCAGCCCCAGCATTTT	CASRGQGGNQPQHF	TRBJ1-5	TRBD1	TRBV25-1	NA
TGTGCCAGTAGTATATGGTATCGTCTAGCGGGCACAGATACGCAGTATTTT	CASSIWYRLAGTDTQYF	TRBJ2-3	TRBD2	TRBV19	NA
TGCGCCAGCAGACCGCACCGGGACTCTAATGAAAAACTGTTTTTT	CASRPHRDSNEKLFF	TRBJ1-4	NA	TRBV4-1	NA
TGTGCCAGCAGCCAAGACAGGGAAGAGACCCAGTACTTC	CASSQDREETQYF	TRBJ2-5	TRBD1	TRBV2	NA
TGTGCCAGCAGCGTTAGGGGGAACACTGAAGCTTTCTTT	CASSVRGNTEAFF	TRBJ1-1	NA	TRBV7-2	NA
TGTGCCAGCTCGTGGGGCACAGATACGCAGTATTTT	CASSWGTDTQYF	TRBJ2-3	NA	TRBV10-3	NA
TGTGCCAGTAGTATTTCCGGGACAGGGGTCTACGAGCAGTACTTC	CASSISGTGVYEQYF	TRBJ2-7	TRBD1	TRBV19	NA
TGTGCCAGCAGCTTTCCCGTCGGAGGCCCCTACAATGAGCAGTTCTTC	CASSFPVGGPYNEQFF	TRBJ2-1	NA	TRBV5-8	NA
TGTGCCAGCTCACCACAGTCCCAAGGGGAGACCCAGTACTTC	CASSPQSQGETQYF	TRBJ2-5	NA	TRBV18	NA
TGTGCCAGCAGCTACGGCAGCTCCTACAATGAGCAGTTCTTC	CASSYGSSYNEQFF	TRBJ2-1	NA	TRBV7-9	few
TGTGCCAGCGGGGAGGGCACTGGAAACACCATATATTTT	CASGEGTGNTIYF	TRBJ1-3	NA	TRBV6-1	NA
TGCGCCAGCAGTGAGTCATGGCAGGGGAACACTGAAGCTTTCTTT	CASSESWQGNTEAFF	TRBJ1-1	NA	TRBV10-1	few
TGTGCCAGCAGCTTAAACAGGGCGGAAAAACTGTTTTTT	CASSLNRAEKLFF	TRBJ1-4	NA	TRBV5-8	once
TGTGCCAGCAGTGACTCCGGAGGGACTGAAGCTTTCTTT	CASSDSGGTEAFF	TRBJ1-1	NA	TRBV6-1	NA
TGTGCCAGCAGTGAAAAACCGACACCGAATGGCAATTCACCCCTCCACTTT	CASSEKPTPNGNSPLHF	TRBJ1-6	NA	TRBV2	once
TGTGCCAGCAGCTTAGGTGTTTACGAGCAGTACTTC	CASSLGVYEQYF	TRBJ2-7	NA	TRBV5-5	NA
TGTGCCAGCAGCTCCGTGCGGGGATCCTATAATTCACCCCTCCACTTT	CASSSVRGSYNSPLHF	TRBJ1-6	NA	TRBV5-4	NA
TGCAGCCACGGGACAGGCTATGGCTACACCTTC	CSHGTGYGYTF	TRBJ1-2	TRBD1	TRBV29-1	few
TGTGCCAGCAGCTTAAGGACAGGGATCCATGAGCAGTTCTTC	CASSLRTGIHEQFF	TRBJ2-1	TRBD1	TRBV7-9	NA
TGTGCCAGCAGCTTAAAAGCGGGTAGCTCCTACGAGCAGTACTTC	CASSLKAGSSYEQYF	TRBJ2-7	NA	TRBV7-8	NA
TGTGCCAGCAGTTTATCGCTGTATGAGCAGTTCTTC	CASSLSLYEQFF	TRBJ2-1	NA	TRBV2	once
TGTGCCAGCAGCGGGGAGGGGGCAGGGAAAAGAGGCGAAAAACTGTTTTTT	CASSGEGAGKRGEKLFF	TRBJ1-4	TRBD1	TRBV9	NA
TGTGCCAGCAGACTCGAGGGGGGGTTAACAGATACGCAGTATTTT	CASRLEGGLTDTQYF	TRBJ2-3	NA	TRBV2	NA
TGCGCCAGCAGCTCAGGCCTTAGGGGCACTGAAGCTTTCTTT	CASSSGLRGTEAFF	TRBJ1-1	NA	TRBV5-1	NA
TGTGCCAGCATGGGCGGGGCACTGAACACCGGGGAGCTGTTTTTT	CASMGGALNTGELFF	TRBJ2-2	NA	TRBV2	NA
TGTGCCATCAGGGGACAGCTGGGGGAAGAGACCCAGTACTTC	CAIRGQLGEETQYF	TRBJ2-5	TRBD1	TRBV10-3	NA
TGTGCCAGCAGCATTAACAGGGTGGATACGCAGTATTTT	CASSINRVDTQYF	TRBJ2-3	NA	TRBV2	once